This TCR beta chain emerged from a study of blood T cell repertoires in COVID-19. After removal of 5 bases from V and 5 bases from J, the junction contained 2 bases not matched to a gene. CDR3 size: 13 residues. Germline CDR1 reads GTSNPN; CDR2 reads SVGIG (reference sequence). The repertoire was sequenced with immunoSEQ multiplex PCR; TCRdb's copy has only in-frame clones and lacks some. The data contain fewer than 40,000 clones, more than 75% of them seen just once; the ten biggest clones take up roughly a third. The chain employs TRBV30 and TRBJ1-6; 8 nucleotides align to TRBD1. The sample consisted of peripheral blood. The receptor comes from a man older than 75 with acute or convalescent COVID-19. The CDR3 spells CAWDRGNNSPLHF. CDR3 nucleotides: TGTGCCTGGGACAGGGGAAATAATTCACCCCTCCACTTT.